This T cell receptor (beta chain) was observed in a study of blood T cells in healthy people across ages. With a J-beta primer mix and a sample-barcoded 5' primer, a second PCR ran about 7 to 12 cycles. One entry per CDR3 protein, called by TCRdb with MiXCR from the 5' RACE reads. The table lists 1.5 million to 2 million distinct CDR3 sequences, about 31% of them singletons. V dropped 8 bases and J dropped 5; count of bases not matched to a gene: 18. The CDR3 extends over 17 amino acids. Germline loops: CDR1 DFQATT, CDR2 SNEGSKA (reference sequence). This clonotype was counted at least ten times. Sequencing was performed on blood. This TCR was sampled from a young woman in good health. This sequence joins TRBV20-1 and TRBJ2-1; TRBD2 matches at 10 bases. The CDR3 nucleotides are TGCAGTCTAATTACCGGCATCGGGACTAGCGCAAACAATGAGCAGTTCTTC. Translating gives CSLITGIGTSANNEQFF.